A selection of T cell receptor beta chains follows, all from one sample in a study of OX40 agonist ivuxolimab in advanced cancers. This table comes from immunoSEQ multiplex PCR, and its TCRdb copy is limited to in-frame clones, with some not included. Among 90,000 to 150,000 clones listed, 80% to 90% were seen once. Here the sequenced sample was CD4+ or CD8+ T cells sorted from blood, taken in a trial of the OX40 agonist ivuxolimab. The receptor source for this set is an adult with an advanced solid tumor such as melanoma, head and neck, liver or kidney cancer. Each CDR3 is given with its conserved first and last residue. A D gene is named only where the DNA matches it firmly.

TRBV18	TRBJ2-7	TRBD1	CASSQQGEVGYEQYF
TRBV18	TRBJ1-5	NA	CASSVGQTNQPQHF
TRBV20-1	TRBJ1-5	NA	CSAPPQHF
TRBV7-2	TRBJ2-7	TRBD2	CASSLMGGGISYEQYF
TRBV6-5	TRBJ2-4	NA	CASSVSRRDIQYF
TRBV11-2	TRBJ2-7	NA	CASSLKLVYEQYF
TRBV7-9	TRBJ1-2	NA	CASRGRREKNGYTF
TRBV27	TRBJ2-2	NA	CASGVEGRGELFF
TRBV5-8	TRBJ2-7	NA	CASSYPGTYEQYF
TRBV4-3	TRBJ1-2	NA	CASSQDWAGASWGYTF
TRBV27	TRBJ2-4	TRBD2	CASSPGGLGNIQYF
TRBV27	TRBJ2-3	TRBD1	CASSRQGADTQYF
TRBV5-1	TRBJ1-4	NA	CASSLAVVATNEKLFF
TRBV19	TRBJ2-2	NA	CASRSQGPGTGELFF
TRBV5-4	TRBJ2-3	NA	CASSLSGDRVTDTQYF
TRBV4-2	TRBJ1-3	NA	CASSHQGGPGDTIYF
TRBV4-2	TRBJ1-1	TRBD1	CASSQEGTGPTEAFF
TRBV11-2	TRBJ2-7	NA	CASSLMGGLYEQYF
TRBV6-5	TRBJ1-2	NA	CASEGMDGYTF
TRBV5-1	TRBJ1-6	TRBD1	CASSLQGDNSPLHF
TRBV4-2	TRBJ2-5	NA	CASSPGGEGGETQYF
TRBV6-5	TRBJ2-5	NA	CASSLGGTQYF
TRBV28	TRBJ2-2	NA	CASINTGELFF
TRBV28	TRBJ2-7	NA	CASSIRVGLKYF
TRBV27	TRBJ1-1	NA	CASSFLPRWELNTEAFF
TRBV18	TRBJ1-1	TRBD1	CASSPQGQGTGNTEAFF
TRBV12-5	TRBJ2-1	NA	CASGRGAYNEQFF
TRBV6-6	TRBJ2-3	TRBD1	CASSLRTGSTDTQYF
TRBV5-4	TRBJ2-1	NA	CASSWYNEQFF
TRBV4-3	TRBJ2-2	TRBD1	CASSQTGALGELFF
TRBV19	TRBJ2-5	NA	CASSISYGPLGQYF
TRBV5-4	TRBJ1-2	NA	CASSPGAPLYGYTF
TRBV28	TRBJ2-3	NA	CASSTWVGDTQYF
TRBV29-1	TRBJ2-2	NA	CSVSVSNTGELFF
TRBV7-3	TRBJ1-1	NA	CASSSIIGSEAFF
TRBV6-1	TRBJ2-7	TRBD2	CASTLGGSSYEQYF
TRBV7-2	TRBJ2-7	NA	CASSSRSTYEQYF